The 16 T cell receptor beta chains in this list originate from one sample, sequenced in a study of control samples from healthy donors and cancer patients (dated by TCRdb to the early 2020s). The receptor library was made with the immunoSEQ multiplex PCR assay. The table comes from immuneACCESS by way of TCRdb, which keeps in-frame sequences with V and J called. Part of the clones is missing from these tables; in studies checked, under half for an unresolved V gene and the rest for unknown reasons. The sample's clone listing holds 150,000 to 200,000 clones. The ten largest account for roughly 2% of the sample. Sample: blood. The receptors here all came from a woman in her twenties or thirties in good health.

V usage is TRBV28 and J usage is TRBJ1-1; the match to TRBD1 covers 7 bases. V lost 4 bases and J lost 2; bases outside the gene matches: 7. The CDR3 totals 15 residues. Looked up from germline, CDR1 is MDHEN and CDR2 is SYDVKM. DNA of the CDR3: TGTGCCAGCAGTTCCCCGGGAGGGGGCAACACTGAAGCTTTCTTT. This sequence encodes CASSSPGGGNTEAFF. Supplemented by reference TRBV28 and TRBJ1-1, the full variable domain reads DVKVTQSSRYLVKRTGEKVFLECVQDMDHENMFWYRQDPGLGLRLIYFSYDVKMKEKGDIPEGYSVSREKKERFSLILESASTNQTSMYLCASSSPGGGNTEAFFGQGTRLTVV.

The J gene is TRBJ2-1, the V gene TRBV7-9; TRBD2 matches 13 bases. CDR3 length equals 15 residues. Germline trimming cut 4 bases from V and 6 bases from J; bases unmatched to any gene: 3. CDR1 SEHNR and CDR2 FQNEAQ come from the germline V gene (reference sequence). The CDR3 loop is CASSSWTSGGNEQFF. Here the CDR3 DNA reads TGTGCCAGCAGCTCCTGGACTAGCGGGGGCAATGAGCAGTTCTTC.

The CDR3 spells CASGTTSGTDTQYF. The CDR3 DNA reads as TGCGCCAGCGGGACTACCAGTGGCACAGATACGCAGTATTTT. This chain links TRBV5-1 with TRBJ2-3; 7 bases match TRBD2. The CDR3 is made up of 14 amino acids. Germline V lookup: CDR1 SGHRS, CDR2 YFSETQ. The trim removed 7 bases at V and 1 base at J, leaving 6 bases unmatched.

Here the CDR3 reads CASSLGTEVGYTF. The CDR3 DNA reads as TGTGCCAGCAGCTTAGGGACAGAGGTTGGCTACACCTTC. This chain connects TRBV7-9 to TRBJ1-2; tentatively, D is TRBD1 (6 bases). V lost 1 base and J lost 7, with 10 bases in between. CDR1 and CDR2 (germline): SEHNR, FQNEAQ (reference sequence). CDR3 length: 13 residues.

DNA for the CDR3: TGCGCCAGCAGCCCCTCCCCCGCGGGGGGGCCGGGAGATACGCAGTATTTT. Its translation is CASSPSPAGGPGDTQYF. This chain joins TRBV4-3 and TRBJ2-3; 9 bases are shared with TRBD2. CDR3 length equals 17 residues. Trimming at V came to 4 bases and at J to 5 bases, leaving 13 bases not matched to a gene. Germline CDR1 reads LGHNA; CDR2 reads YSLEER.

The rearrangement uses TRBV2 and TRBJ2-1, with D possibly called TRBD1 or TRBD2 (6 bases each). V was trimmed by 1 base and J by 3 bases, leaving 10 bases between them. CDR1 and CDR2 (germline): SNHLY, FYNNEI. The CDR3 runs to 15 residues. The CDR3 is CASSEGGADYNEQFF. CDR3 DNA: TGTGCCAGCAGTGAAGGGGGGGCGGACTACAATGAGCAGTTCTTC.

This rearrangement joins TRBV7-3 to TRBJ2-2; TRBD2 is a possible D gene (5 bases). The CDR3 runs 15 residues. Germline CDR1 and CDR2: SGHTA and FQGTGA. Between the trimmed V and J ends, which lost 2 bases and 1 base, there was a span of 8 bases. CDR3 nucleotide sequence: TGTGCCAGCAGCTTAGCAGGAGGGAACACCGGGGAGCTGTTTTTT. It translates to CASSLAGGNTGELFF.

The chain links TRBV25-1 to TRBJ1-1; D unresolved. The germline V and J ends were trimmed by 2 bases and 8 bases, with 12 bases remaining between them. Per germline, CDR1 MGHDK and CDR2 SYGVNS. The CDR3 is made up of 13 amino acids. The CDR3 region is CASSESFGREAFF. The CDR3 DNA sequence: TGTGCCAGCAGTGAAAGCTTTGGGAGGGAAGCTTTCTTT.

The chain has TRBV24-1 and TRBJ1-2; D is undetermined. V lost 5 bases and J 4 bases, leaving 10 bases between the germline ends. Per germline, CDR1 KGHDR and CDR2 SFDVKD. This CDR3 comprises 13 residues. CDR3 loop: CATSVGVSYGYTF. CDR3 nucleotides: TGTGCCACCAGTGTCGGGGTCTCCTATGGCTACACCTTC.

The rearrangement links TRBV6-5 to TRBJ2-5; D not certain. Per the germline V gene, CDR1 is MNHEY and CDR2 is SVGAGI. There are 14 residues in the CDR3. The V gene lost 9 bases and the J gene lost 0 bases, with 14 bases spanning the gap. This CDR3 reads CASFIMEYQETQYF. As DNA, the CDR3 is TGTGCCAGTTTTATTATGGAGTACCAAGAGACCCAGTACTTC.

This sequence joins TRBV25-1 and TRBJ1-3; D remains unclear. The CDR3 is 13 amino acids. Germline CDR1 is MGHDK and CDR2 is SYGVNS. Trimming took 3 bases from V and 4 from J, leaving 7 bases between them. Here the CDR3 DNA reads TGTGCCAGCAGTGATGCTGCGGGAAACACCATATATTTT. This encodes CASSDAAGNTIYF.

The chain uses TRBV10-2 and TRBJ2-7; D unclear. V lost 8 bases, J lost 0 bases, and 5 bases lay in between. CDR1 is WSHSY and CDR2 is SAAADI in the germline V gene. The CDR3 is 11 residues long. The CDR3 nucleotides are TGCGCCAGCCGGCGCTCCTACGAGCAGTACTTC. It yields the protein CASRRSYEQYF.

The chain couples TRBV7-9 to TRBJ1-4, with TRBD1 matching over 8 bases. The CDR3 sequence is 18 residues long. V was clipped by 0 bases and J by 7 bases; unmatched bases: 13. Germline assignment: CDR1 SEHNR and CDR2 FQNEAQ (reference sequence). The CDR3 spells CASSLALGQVSPGEKLFF. The CDR3 coding sequence is TGTGCCAGCAGCTTAGCGCTGGGACAGGTTTCCCCTGGTGAAAAACTGTTTTTT.

The rearrangement uses TRBV30 and TRBJ2-1, with TRBD2 as a possible D gene (5 bases). Trimming left V 2 bases short and J 2 bases short, with 22 bases between. The CDR3 has 18 residues. Germline CDR1 is GTSNPN and CDR2 is SVGIG (reference sequence). Here the CDR3 DNA reads TGTGCCTGGAGTTACCGCCAACGAGGAGCGGCGGCCTACAATGAGCAGTTCTTC. It translates to CAWSYRQRGAAAYNEQFF.

The V and J genes are TRBV7-9 and TRBJ1-1; tentative D call: TRBD1 (6 bases). Trimming shortened V by 5 bases and J by 0 bases, and 13 bases separated the two germline ends. Germline V gives CDR1 SEHNR, CDR2 FQNEAQ (reference sequence). The CDR3 has 15 amino acids. CDR3 loop: CASSRTQGLNTEAFF. The CDR3 bases are TGTGCCAGCAGCCGGACGCAGGGGCTGAACACTGAAGCTTTCTTT.

The rearrangement uses TRBV4-1 and TRBJ2-2; 8 bases fit TRBD1. The V gene's germline CDR1 is MGHRA and CDR2 YSYEKL. V dropped 3 bases and J dropped 5; count of bases not matched to a gene: 5. The CDR3 contains 15 residues. Here the CDR3 reads CASSQVDRATGELFF. CDR3 bases: TGCGCCAGCAGCCAGGTGGACAGGGCTACCGGGGAGCTGTTTTTT.